The 29 T cell receptor beta chains presented below share a single source sample, sequenced in a study of control samples from healthy donors and cancer patients (dated by TCRdb to 2018 to 2021). Receptor amplification or capture employed the immunoSEQ multiplex PCR assay. TCRdb's version of the immuneACCESS table is confined to in-frame rearrangements and falls short of the full clone set. An unresolved V gene accounts for under half of the shortfall where checked; the remainder is of unknown origin. Recorded for this sample are roughly 93,000 clones; 70% to 90% of them occurred a single time. The top ten clones comprise less than 10% of the sample. Source material: PBMCs. The receptors shown here come from a woman in her fifties or sixties with colorectal cancer.

The chain uses TRBV6-5 and TRBJ1-1; a weak D match, TRBD1 (6 bases). Looked up from germline, CDR1 is MNHEY and CDR2 is SVGAGI. The V end was cut by 7 bases, the J end by 5 bases, with 20 bases between. The CDR3 runs 15 residues. Here the CDR3 reads CASTDGGLMVTEAFF. CDR3 sequence (DNA): TGTGCCAGCACCGACGGGGGCCTAATGGTTACTGAAGCTTTCTTT.

The chain links TRBV18 to TRBJ2-2; D may be TRBD1 (6 bases). The CDR3 extends over 15 amino acids. CDR1 and CDR2 from the germline V gene are KGHSH and LQKENI. V dropped 3 bases and J dropped 3 bases, with 11 bases sitting between them. The CDR3 coding sequence is TGTGCCAGCTCACCGGTACAGGGTGACACCGGGGAGCTGTTTTTT. Its translation is CASSPVQGDTGELFF.

The count of this clone is one. The chain has TRBV5-3 and TRBJ2-3; D gene ambiguous. TRBV5-3 carries the ORF label, with uncertain function. The CDR3 is made up of 14 amino acids. V lost 2 bases and J lost 2, with 9 bases in between. CDR3 residues: CARSLSGPTDTQYF. The CDR3 nucleotides are TGTGCCAGAAGCTTATCCGGCCCCACAGATACGCAGTATTTT.

The rearrangement links TRBV18 to TRBJ1-4; 8 bases fit TRBD1. Germline V gene sequence: CDR1 KGHSH, CDR2 LQKENI. This CDR3 is built from 16 residues. Losses at the gene ends were 6 bases for V and 6 bases for J; bases not matched to a gene: 12. For the CDR3, the DNA is TGTGCCAGCTCCGCCTATGACAGGGGTTGGGATGAAAAACTGTTTTTT. Translating gives CASSAYDRGWDEKLFF.

The rearrangement joins TRBV7-6 to TRBJ2-5, with no clear D. This CDR3 spans 13 amino acids. Per the germline V gene, CDR1 is SGHVS and CDR2 is FNYEAQ. The V end lost 3 bases, the J end lost 2 bases, and 7 bases lay between the germline ends. The CDR3 DNA sequence: TGTGCCAGCAGCTTTGGCAGGCAAGAGACCCAGTACTTC. Encoded protein: CASSFGRQETQYF.

The V gene is TRBV6-5, the J gene TRBJ2-1, with D possibly being TRBD1 (6 bases). CDR1 MNHEY and CDR2 SVGAGI come from the germline V gene. V gave up 6 bases and J gave up 6 bases, with 18 bases separating them. The CDR3 extends over 15 amino acids. CDR3 in DNA: TGTGCCAGCAGGGCTATACAGGGAAAGTCCAATGAGCAGTTCTTC. This translates into CASRAIQGKSNEQFF.

The chain uses TRBV21-1 and TRBJ2-2. TRBV21-1 is noted as a pseudogene. The CDR3 contains 15 residues. The CDR3: CASSMGELGTGELFF. Here the CDR3 DNA reads TGTGCCAGCAGCATGGGGGAACTGGGAACCGGGGAGCTGTTTTTT.

The V gene is TRBV28, the J gene TRBJ2-7; 8 positions match TRBD1. Germline V gene sequence: CDR1 MDHEN, CDR2 SYDVKM. The CDR3 length is 14 residues. The CDR3 protein is CAGSVGTGAYEQYV. The CDR3 nucleotides read TGTGCCGGCAGTGTGGGGACAGGAGCCTACGAGCAGTACGTC.

The rearrangement uses TRBV19 and TRBJ1-2, with TRBD1 matching 10 bases. Germline CDR1 and CDR2: LNHDA and SQIVND (reference sequence). V shed 3 bases, J shed 2 bases, and the junction held 3 bases outside the gene matches. CDR3 length: 15 residues. The chain's CDR3 is CASSMMGQGNYGYTF. DNA for the CDR3: TGTGCCAGTAGTATGATGGGACAGGGGAACTATGGCTACACCTTC.

This clone was seen once. This sequence joins TRBV30 and TRBJ1-1; D not certain. Germline lookup yields CDR1 GTSNPN and CDR2 SVGIG (reference sequence). The V end lost 2 bases, the J end lost 2 bases, and 9 bases lay between the germline ends. The CDR3 covers 13 residues. The CDR3 nucleotides read TGTGCCTGGAGTCTGGCGGTCAACACTGAAGCTTTCTTT. Translating gives CAWSLAVNTEAFF.

The V call is TRBV5-5, the J call TRBJ2-1, with TRBD1 identical over 7 bases. From germline, CDR1 is SGHKS and CDR2 YYEKEE (reference sequence). The V segment lost 3 bases and the J segment 7 bases; nucleotides outside the gene matches: 16. The CDR3 has 17 residues. The CDR3 DNA reads TGTGCCAGCAGCTCGGAAGAAACGGACAGGTACAAGAATGAGCAGTTCTTC. Amino acid sequence: CASSSEETDRYKNEQFF.

This chain's CDR3 is CASSQLDRDREQFF. The CDR3 bases are TGCGCCAGCAGCCAACTCGACAGGGACCGTGAGCAGTTCTTC. The V and J genes are TRBV4-3 and TRBJ2-1; 7 bases are a match to TRBD1. This CDR3 has 14 amino acids. CDR1 and CDR2 (germline): LGHNA, YSLEER. J was trimmed by 9 bases and V by 2 bases; bases with no gene match: 7.

This chain connects TRBV19 to TRBJ1-2; a possible D gene is TRBD1 (5 bases). Per germline, CDR1 LNHDA and CDR2 SQIVND (reference sequence). CDR3 length: 14 amino acids. V was pared by 8 bases and J by 2 bases, with 15 bases between. DNA for the CDR3: TGTGCCAGTCACTCGGGGGGTCTAAACTATGGCTACACCTTC. Translation: CASHSGGLNYGYTF.

This clone was picked up one time. The chain employs TRBV28 and TRBJ1-5; TRBD1 might be the D (5 bases). The CDR3 is 17 residues long. CDR1 is MDHEN and CDR2 is SYDVKM in the germline V gene. The V end lost 5 bases, the J end lost 2 bases, and 19 bases lay between the germline ends. CDR3 in DNA: TGTGCCAGCAGTGGTTGGGGGTGGGGGGGAGGCAATCAGCCCCAGCATTTT. The encoded protein is CASSGWGWGGGNQPQHF.

The chain uses TRBV20-1 and TRBJ1-1; possibly TRBD1 for D (6 bases). Trimming took 3 bases from V and 0 from J, leaving 14 bases between them. This CDR3 has 15 residues. Germline V gene lookup returns CDR1 DFQATT and CDR2 SNEGSKA (reference sequence). CDR3 DNA: TGCAGTGCTAGTGATGGGGGGCGCATGAACACTGAAGCTTTCTTT. This translates into CSASDGGRMNTEAFF.

This clone has a single count. The J gene is TRBJ1-2, the V gene TRBV27; D is perhaps TRBD1 (5 bases). The CDR3 runs 14 residues. The V gene's germline CDR1 is MNHEY and CDR2 SMNVEV (reference sequence). V was shortened by 3 bases and J by 9 bases, with 17 bases between the two germline ends. CDR3: CASSFSRGARSYTF. The CDR3 nucleotides read TGTGCCAGCAGTTTCTCCCGAGGGGCGAGGAGCTACACCTTC.

V and J are TRBV6-6 and TRBJ1-1, with D hard to call. This CDR3 has 13 residues. Germline CDR1 is MNHNY and CDR2 is SVGAGI (reference sequence). With 6 bases removed from V and 0 bases from J, the gap between germline ends came to 8 bases. The CDR3 nucleotides are TGTGCCAGCAGCTCTCAGGTGAACACTGAAGCTTTCTTT. Translation: CASSSQVNTEAFF.

The V call is TRBV6-5, the J call TRBJ2-2, with TRBD2 as a possible D gene (5 bases). The germline V gene encodes CDR1 MNHEY and CDR2 SVGAGI. The CDR3 has 15 amino acids. Trimming shortened V by 0 bases and J by 5 bases, and 10 bases separated the two germline ends. Written as DNA, the CDR3 is TGTGCCAGCAGTTACTCTCGACTACTTACCGGGGAGCTGTTTTTT. Translating it yields CASSYSRLLTGELFF.

V usage is TRBV5-4 and J usage is TRBJ2-2; 8 bases line up with TRBD1. Germline CDR1 reads SGHNT; CDR2 reads YYREEE (reference sequence). The CDR3 runs 16 residues. The J segment lost 6 bases and the V segment lost 1 base, leaving 8 bases of the junction unmatched. The CDR3 is CASSLSLETGAGELFF. CDR3 nucleotide sequence: TGTGCCAGCAGCTTGTCCCTCGAGACAGGGGCCGGGGAGCTGTTTTTT.

The V and J genes are TRBV4-2 and TRBJ1-2; the D gene is possibly TRBD1 (5 bases). Germline CDR1 reads LGHNA; CDR2 reads YNFKEQ. This CDR3 has 17 residues. V lost 5 bases to trimming and J lost 3 bases, with 22 bases between them. The CDR3, as DNA: TGTGCCAGCAGCGAACCCGAAGGGACCCGGAAAGACTATGGCTACACCTTC. It is translated as CASSEPEGTRKDYGYTF.

This clone was seen just once. The V gene is TRBV7-3, the J gene TRBJ2-2; D possibly corresponds to TRBD2 (5 bases). Trimming pared 5 bases from V and 4 bases from J, leaving 11 bases between. The CDR3 runs 14 residues. In germline, CDR1 is SGHTA, CDR2 FQGTGA. This CDR3 is CASSPTSITGELFF. The CDR3 bases are TGTGCCAGCAGCCCCACTAGTATCACCGGGGAGCTGTTTTTT.

DNA for the CDR3: TGTGCCAGCAGCTTGGAAGACAAGTCGGATCAGCCCCAGCATTTT. Amino acid sequence: CASSLEDKSDQPQHF. The chain has TRBV5-7 and TRBJ1-5; D is undetermined. TRBV5-7 is an open reading frame whose function is uncertain. The CDR3 contains 15 residues. V was clipped by 0 bases and J by 5 bases, with 12 bases between them.

The J gene is TRBJ1-6, the V gene TRBV3-1 (or the pseudogene TRBV3-2); D remains ambiguous. The CDR3 consists of 13 residues. Germline V gives CDR1 LGHDT, CDR2 YNNKEL (reference sequence). Trimming took off 2 bases at V and 6 bases at J, with 5 bases between the two ends. The CDR3, as DNA: TGTGCCAGCAGCCAAACCGGTAATTCACCCCTCCACTTT. Translated: CASSQTGNSPLHF.

The genes are TRBV7-2 and TRBJ2-2; 8 bases match TRBD1. Trimming took 5 bases from V and 7 from J; bases not matched to a gene: 3. The CDR3 is 13 amino acids. CDR1 and CDR2 (germline): SGHTA, FQGNSA. CDR3 region: CASSPTGVGELFF. DNA for the CDR3: TGTGCCAGCAGCCCGACAGGGGTCGGGGAGCTGTTTTTT.

The chain combines TRBV28 with TRBJ1-2, with a possible D match to TRBD1 (5 bases). Germline V gives CDR1 MDHEN, CDR2 SYDVKM. V dropped 5 bases and J dropped 8 bases, with 15 bases sitting between them. This CDR3 contains 13 residues. CDR3 in amino acids: CASSPGRTSGYTF. CDR3 bases: TGTGCCAGCAGTCCGGGACGGACGAGCGGCTACACCTTC.

The chain has TRBV4-2 and TRBJ2-6, with D perhaps TRBD1 (5 bases). The germline V gene encodes CDR1 LGHNA and CDR2 YNFKEQ. The V and J ends lost 4 bases and 4 bases respectively, with 11 bases between them. CDR3 length: 15 residues. The CDR3 loop reads CASSPQAAGANVLTF. The CDR3 DNA reads as TGTGCCAGCAGCCCACAGGCGGCGGGGGCCAACGTCCTGACTTTC.

The V gene is TRBV6-5, the J gene TRBJ1-4; D gene uncertain. This CDR3 is 15 amino acids long. The germline V gene encodes CDR1 MNHEY and CDR2 SVGAGI. Trimming cost V 5 bases and J 10 bases, with 20 bases left between them. This CDR3 reads CASSLDGPPWGKLFF. Here the CDR3 DNA reads TGTGCCAGCAGTCTAGACGGGCCACCATGGGGAAAACTGTTTTTT.

The count of this clone is one. The V and J genes are TRBV15 and TRBJ2-1; possible D gene TRBD2, 7 bases. CDR1 LNHNV and CDR2 YYDKDF come from the germline V gene (reference sequence). V was cut by 0 bases and J by 7 bases, with 16 bases left in between. The CDR3 extends over 16 amino acids. CDR3 coding DNA: TGTGCCACCAGCAGAGATAGAGGGGGAGGGAGGAATGAGCAGTTCTTC. Protein sequence: CATSRDRGGGRNEQFF. Full variable domain (outside the CDR3, taken from reference TRBV15 and TRBJ2-1): DAMVIQNPRYQVTQFGKPVTLSCSQTLNHNVMYWYQQKSSQAPKLLFHYYDKDFNNEADTPDNFQSRRPNTSFCFLDIRSPGLGDTAMYLCATSRDRGGGRNEQFFGPGTRLTVL.

This sequence joins TRBV12-3 or TRBV12-4 and TRBJ1-4; 11 bases fit TRBD1. The V gene end was trimmed by 0 bases and the J gene end by 16 bases; junction bases not matched to a gene: 1. The CDR3 spans 12 residues. The CDR3 nucleotides are TGTGCCAGCAGTTTAGCGGACAGGGGGCGGTTTTTT. Translating gives CASSLADRGRFF.